This passage covers 20 T cell receptor beta chains from one sample sequenced in a study of T cells after posttransplantation cyclophosphamide. Cyclophosphamide on days +3 and +4 followed busulfan-fludarabine conditioning and a marrow graft. Using immunoSEQ multiplex PCR, the repertoire was profiled, and TCRdb retains in-frame clones only, with some absent. This table holds several thousand clones, 72% found once. This specimen consisted of PBMCs, obtained 362 days after allogeneic stem cell transplant with posttransplant cyclophosphamide. These receptors were taken from a male patient between 60 and 69 years old who received an allogeneic stem cell transplant from an unrelated donor, was CMV-positive, and had acute GVHD only. The graft donor may have contributed some T cells.

The CDR3 here is CASSRGQAYEQYF. The CDR3 DNA is TGCGCCAGCAGCCGCGGACAGGCCTACGAGCAGTACTTC. This chain joins TRBV5-1 and TRBJ2-7, with 7 bases identical to TRBD1. This CDR3 is built from 13 residues. Germline V gene data show CDR1 as SGHRS and CDR2 as YFSETQ. Losses at the gene ends were 4 bases for V and 2 bases for J; bases not matched to a gene: 3.

The chain carries TRBV5-1 and TRBJ2-7; the D is unclear. Trimming cost V 2 bases and J 3 bases, with 12 bases left between them. This CDR3 region has 14 residues. Per germline, CDR1 SGHRS and CDR2 YFSETQ. The chain's CDR3 is CASSLNSHLYEQYF. CDR3 bases: TGCGCCAGCAGCTTAAACAGTCACCTCTACGAGCAGTACTTC.

The V call is TRBV30, the J call TRBJ2-5; D perhaps matches TRBD1 (6 bases). CDR1 GTSNPN and CDR2 SVGIG come from the germline V gene (reference sequence). The CDR3 extends over 12 amino acids. V was trimmed by 0 bases and J by 6 bases, leaving 8 bases between them. The CDR3 DNA follows: TGTGCCTGGAGTGTACAGGGTCAGACCCAGTACTTC. Encoded protein: CAWSVQGQTQYF.

This clone was seen a handful of times. The chain combines TRBV2 with TRBJ1-2, with TRBD1 matching over 7 bases. With V trimmed by 4 bases and J by 4 bases, 3 bases remained unmatched. This CDR3 has 13 amino acids. Germline loops: CDR1 SNHLY, CDR2 FYNNEI. CDR3 nucleotides: TGTGCCAGCAGTGCAGGGGGGACCTATGGCTACACCTTC. Amino acids: CASSAGGTYGYTF.

V is TRBV6-1 and J is TRBJ1-2, with D possibly TRBD1 on 6 matching bases. Germline V gene sequence: CDR1 MNHNS, CDR2 SASEGT. The CDR3 sequence is 13 residues long. V gave up 7 bases and J gave up 2 bases, with 11 bases separating them. The CDR3 region is CASIPGQNYGYTF. The CDR3 DNA is TGTGCCAGCATCCCGGGACAAAACTATGGCTACACCTTC.

This chain uses TRBV5-4 with TRBJ2-1, with TRBD1 matching 7 bases. The germline gives CDR1 SGHNT, CDR2 YYREEE (reference sequence). This CDR3 contains 15 residues. V lost 2 bases, J lost 7 bases, and 9 bases stayed unmatched. The CDR3 DNA reads TGTGCCAGCAGCTTACAAGGTCGCAGGGGGAATGAGCAGTTCTTC. Translation: CASSLQGRRGNEQFF.

This clone was seen more than once but under ten times. CDR3 coding DNA: TGTGCCAGCAGCTCACCGGGACTAGCGAAGTCCTACGAGCAGTACTTC. Translated: CASSSPGLAKSYEQYF. This sequence joins TRBV5-6 and TRBJ2-5, with 10 bases matching TRBD2. The J call may be wrong; the DNA end is better matched by TRBJ2-7. This CDR3 region has 16 residues. CDR1 is SGHDT and CDR2 is YYEEEE in the germline V gene.

This clone was seen a single time. The chain recombines TRBV2 with TRBJ2-5, with 8 positions matching TRBD2. Looked up from germline, CDR1 is SNHLY and CDR2 is FYNNEI. V shed 6 bases and J 5 bases; nucleotides not matched to a gene: 8. CDR3 length equals 14 residues. Written as DNA, the CDR3 is TGTGCCAGCAGCGAGGGACTAGTAAAGGAGACCCAGTACTTC. It specifies CASSEGLVKETQYF.

The chain is built from TRBV2 and TRBJ1-2; D not resolved. The germline V and J ends were trimmed by 8 bases and 8 bases, with 12 bases remaining between them. This CDR3 has 11 residues. Germline CDR1 SNHLY, CDR2 FYNNEI. The CDR3 loop reads CASYGRAGYTF. The CDR3 region has the DNA TGTGCCAGCTACGGTCGCGCGGGCTACACCTTC.

V usage is TRBV11-3 and J usage is TRBJ1-1, with D unresolved. V was cut by 2 bases and J by 0 bases, with 10 bases left in between. CDR3 length equals 15 residues. Germline assignment: CDR1 SGHNT and CDR2 YENEEA. This CDR3 is CASSLRRLLNTEAFF. CDR3 sequence (DNA): TGTGCCAGCAGCTTAAGGAGGTTGTTGAACACTGAAGCTTTCTTT.

The V call is TRBV6-1, the J call TRBJ1-3; D remains ambiguous. CDR1 is MNHNS, CDR2 SASEGT, per germline. This CDR3 region has 15 residues. The V gene lost 0 bases and the J gene lost 2 bases, with 8 bases spanning the gap. CDR3 sequence reads: CASSEASVTGNTIYF. The CDR3 DNA reads as TGTGCCAGCAGTGAAGCGTCCGTTACTGGAAACACCATATATTTT.

The chain is built from TRBV7-2 and TRBJ2-4; D perhaps matches TRBD1 (8 bases). CDR3 length: 16 amino acids. CDR1 is SGHTA and CDR2 is FQGNSA in the germline V gene. Trimming took off 3 bases at V and 3 bases at J, with 15 bases between the two ends. CDR3 protein: CASSLGGGTGKNIQYF. DNA for the CDR3: TGTGCCAGCAGCTTGGGAGGGGGGACAGGCAAAAACATTCAGTACTTC.

The chain has TRBV7-6 and TRBJ1-2; possibly TRBD1 for D (5 bases). CDR3 length equals 14 residues. Germline CDR1 is SGHVS and CDR2 is FNYEAQ. V dropped 5 bases and J dropped 3 bases, with 13 bases sitting between them. CDR3 sequence (DNA): TGTGCCAGCAGCCCAGGGCCTCTAGACTATGGCTACACCTTC. Its translation is CASSPGPLDYGYTF.

This rearrangement joins TRBV7-9 to TRBJ1-2, with D perhaps matching TRBD1 (5 bases). In germline, CDR1 is SEHNR, CDR2 FQNEAQ (reference sequence). The CDR3 is made up of 13 amino acids. The V gene lost 4 bases and the J gene lost 4 bases, with 10 bases spanning the gap. The CDR3 region is CASSSSGGYGYTF. In DNA, the CDR3 is TGTGCCAGCAGCTCGTCCGGGGGCTATGGCTACACCTTC.

The chain is built from TRBV5-1 and TRBJ2-7, with 14 nucleotides matching TRBD2. Germline V gene sequence: CDR1 SGHRS, CDR2 YFSETQ. V dropped 2 bases and J dropped 5; count of bases not matched to a gene: 3. This CDR3 comprises 15 residues. DNA for the CDR3: TGCGCCAGCAGCTTTGAGGGACTAGCGGGAGACGAGCAGTACTTC. Residues: CASSFEGLAGDEQYF.

V and J are TRBV7-3 and TRBJ1-2, with D maybe TRBD1 (6 bases). Germline V gives CDR1 SGHTA, CDR2 FQGTGA. Trimming took 8 bases from V and 1 from J, leaving 17 bases between them. The CDR3 covers 15 residues. CDR3 in amino acids: CASSSGGGVNYGYTF. The CDR3 nucleotides read TGTGCCAGCTCCAGCGGGGGGGGCGTTAACTATGGCTACACCTTC.

This clone has more than one count but fewer than ten. V usage is TRBV5-1 and J usage is TRBJ2-1; 7 bases are shared with TRBD2. Germline V gene lookup returns CDR1 SGHRS and CDR2 YFSETQ. V lost 1 base to trimming and J lost 10 bases; unmatched junction nucleotides: 8. The CDR3 contains 14 residues. DNA for the CDR3: TGCGCCAGCAGCTTGCCAACTAGCGACCTAGAGCAGTTCTTC. Residues: CASSLPTSDLEQFF.

The gene calls are TRBV5-1 and TRBJ2-1; 15 nucleotides align to TRBD2. CDR3 length: 16 residues. V gave up 4 bases and J gave up 6 bases; unmatched junction bases: 5. Germline V gene sequence: CDR1 SGHRS, CDR2 YFSETQ. CDR3 nucleotide sequence: TGCGCCAGCAGCGGGGGACTAGCGGGAGGACCCAATGAGCAGTTCTTC. This codes for CASSGGLAGGPNEQFF.

The genes are TRBV4-2 and TRBJ1-2; possible D gene TRBD1, 6 bases. Deletions cut 3 bases from V and 1 base from J, with 12 bases between. Per germline, CDR1 LGHNA and CDR2 YNFKEQ. This CDR3 has 15 amino acids. The DNA for the CDR3 is TGTGCCAGCAGCCAGCCGGGACAATTTAACTATGGCTACACCTTC. It is translated as CASSQPGQFNYGYTF.

The chain links TRBV11-1 to TRBJ2-7, with 10 bases identical to TRBD1. Germline V lookup: CDR1 SGHAT, CDR2 FQDESV (reference sequence). There are 15 residues in the CDR3. Trimming cost V 4 bases and J 6 bases; bases outside gene matches: 9. The CDR3 is CASSSGQGIFSEQYF. Here the CDR3 DNA reads TGTGCCAGCAGCTCGGGACAGGGGATTTTCTCCGAGCAGTACTTC.